This T cell receptor (beta chain) was obtained from a study of identical twins. TCRdb re-analysed the 5' RACE reads in MiXCR, keeping a single row per CDR3 protein. The sample lists about 570,000 distinct CDR3 sequences; over 8.5% were seen once. Healthy Caucasians supplied all donations. Per germline, CDR1 DFQATT and CDR2 SNEGSKA (reference sequence). The CDR3 has 12 residues. Trimming removed 3 bases at V and 8 bases at J, with 11 bases between. This clonotype occurred a few times. The data also belong to a second study, concerning yellow fever vaccine responses in identical twins.

J is TRBJ2-1 and V is TRBV20-1, with a tentative D call TRBD1 (6 bases). The specimen sequenced was PBMCs. This sequence was found in a woman between 18 and 29 years old in good health. CDR3 in amino acids: CSARSGVDEQFF. The DNA for the CDR3 is TGCAGTGCTAGGTCAGGGGTGGATGAGCAGTTCTTC.